A selection of T cell receptor beta chains follows, all from one sample in a study of cytomegalovirus exposure and HLA in healthy donors. The protocol was immunoSEQ multiplex PCR, while the TCRdb copy is restricted to in-frame clones and leaves out a portion. This repertoire shows around 120,000 clones, 50% to 65% found once; its top ten account for 10%. Material: PBMCs. These receptors were obtained from a man in his forties in good health and CMV-seropositive. CDR3s include the opening cysteine and the closing phenylalanine or tryptophan. The D gene is left open where the match is weak. Size is stated for part of the rows, as once, few or many counts, or as a class when the clone is expanded.

clone_size	d_call	v_call	cdr3_length	j_call	cdr3_aa	cdr3_nt
-	TRBD1	TRBV27	12	TRBJ1-1	CASSERDRATFF	TGTGCCAGCAGTGAACGGGACAGGGCTACTTTCTTT
-	TRBD2	TRBV19	14	TRBJ2-7	CASSISGPSYEQYF	TGTGCCAGTAGTATTAGCGGGCCTTCCTACGAGCAGTACTTC
-	-	TRBV5-6	17	TRBJ2-3	CASSHLVARINTDTQYF	TGTGCCAGCAGCCATTTGGTGGCCCGAATCAACACAGATACGCAGTATTTT
few	-	TRBV19	14	TRBJ1-4	CASSTYLRAEKLFF	TGTGCCAGTAGTACTTATCTCAGAGCGGAAAAACTGTTTTTT
-	TRBD2	TRBV7-3	14	TRBJ2-7	CASSLLAGVAEQYF	TGTGCCAGCAGCTTACTAGCGGGGGTGGCCGAGCAGTACTTC
few	-	TRBV19	14	TRBJ1-2	CASSRQTTNYGYTF	TGTGCCAGTAGCCGACAGACAACTAACTATGGCTACACCTTC
-	-	TRBV7-7	15	TRBJ2-2	CASSPEGAAYGELFF	TGTGCCAGCAGCCCGGAGGGGGCAGCATACGGGGAGCTGTTTTTT
-	-	TRBV28	14	TRBJ1-4	CASSLMGGNEKLFF	TGTGCCAGCAGTTTGATGGGAGGGAATGAAAAACTGTTTTTT
-	-	TRBV15	17	TRBJ1-2	CATSREGLVKANYGYTF	TGTGCCACCAGCAGAGAGGGACTCGTGAAAGCTAACTATGGCTACACCTTC
-	TRBD1	TRBV5-1	16	TRBJ2-5	CASSLVSGTDQETQYF	TGCGCCAGCAGCCTGGTTTCCGGGACAGACCAAGAGACCCAGTACTTC
-	TRBD1	TRBV13	14	TRBJ2-7	CASSTRDRTYEQYF	TGTGCCAGCAGCACCCGGGACAGAACCTACGAGCAGTACTTC
-	-	TRBV5-1	18	TRBJ1-6	CASSLRPKDSFYNSPLHF	TGCGCCAGCAGCTTGCGCCCTAAAGACAGCTTCTATAATTCACCCCTCCACTTT
-	-	TRBV5-4	15	TRBJ1-2	CASSLAEGGDYGYTF	TGTGCCAGCAGCTTGGCCGAAGGGGGTGACTATGGCTACACCTTC
-	-	TRBV18	12	TRBJ1-1	CASSGANTEAFF	TGTGCCAGCTCGGGAGCGAACACTGAAGCTTTCTTT
-	TRBD2	TRBV19	15	TRBJ2-3	CASRHSGRAADTQYF	TGTGCCAGTAGGCATAGCGGGAGGGCCGCAGATACGCAGTATTTT
-	TRBD1	TRBV7-8	12	TRBJ1-1	CASSPRQGEAFF	TGTGCCAGCAGCCCCCGACAGGGTGAAGCTTTCTTT
-	-	TRBV5-4	14	TRBJ2-7	CASSQQGGRVEQYF	TGTGCCAGCAGCCAACAGGGGGGGAGGGTCGAGCAGTACTTC
-	-	TRBV7-2	12	TRBJ2-7	CASSRSGYEQYF	TGTGCCAGCAGCCGGTCGGGCTACGAGCAGTACTTC
few	-	TRBV6-5	13	TRBJ2-7	CASSIGQPGEQYF	TGTGCCAGCAGCATTGGACAGCCGGGCGAGCAGTACTTC
-	TRBD1	TRBV28	13	TRBJ1-2	CASSLDRGDGYTF	TGTGCCAGCAGTCTGGACAGGGGCGATGGCTACACCTTC
-	TRBD2	TRBV19	16	TRBJ2-1	CASSMGGTSGRNEQFF	TGTGCCAGTAGCATGGGGGGGACTAGCGGAAGGAATGAGCAGTTCTTC
-	-	TRBV28	13	TRBJ2-5	CASKSGGQETQYF	TGTGCCAGCAAGTCCGGGGGCCAAGAGACCCAGTACTTC
few	TRBD2	TRBV10-3	16	TRBJ2-1	CAISDPGLAGGDEQFF	TGTGCCATCAGTGACCCCGGACTAGCGGGGGGCGATGAGCAGTTCTTC
-	-	TRBV28	14	TRBJ2-7	CASSLAGFDHEQYF	TGTGCCAGCAGTTTGGCAGGATTCGATCACGAGCAGTACTTC
-	-	TRBV5-1	17	TRBJ1-1	CASSLDPRGIANTEAFF	TGCGCCAGCAGCTTGGATCCCCGAGGGATAGCGAACACTGAAGCTTTCTTT
-	-	TRBV9	14	TRBJ1-2	CASSLNRQNYGYTF	TGTGCCAGCAGCCTGAACCGACAGAACTATGGCTACACCTTC
-	TRBD1	TRBV27	15	TRBJ1-5	CASSLGTGSNQPQHF	TGTGCCAGCAGTCTCGGGACAGGTAGCAATCAGCCCCAGCATTTT
once	TRBD1	TRBV25-1	13	TRBJ2-3	CASSVTGTDTQYF	TGTGCCAGCAGTGTGACAGGGACAGATACGCAGTATTTT
-	TRBD1	TRBV6-5	15	TRBJ1-6	CASSPRDRVNPPLHF	TGTGCCAGCAGCCCCCGGGACAGGGTTAATCCACCCCTCCACTTT